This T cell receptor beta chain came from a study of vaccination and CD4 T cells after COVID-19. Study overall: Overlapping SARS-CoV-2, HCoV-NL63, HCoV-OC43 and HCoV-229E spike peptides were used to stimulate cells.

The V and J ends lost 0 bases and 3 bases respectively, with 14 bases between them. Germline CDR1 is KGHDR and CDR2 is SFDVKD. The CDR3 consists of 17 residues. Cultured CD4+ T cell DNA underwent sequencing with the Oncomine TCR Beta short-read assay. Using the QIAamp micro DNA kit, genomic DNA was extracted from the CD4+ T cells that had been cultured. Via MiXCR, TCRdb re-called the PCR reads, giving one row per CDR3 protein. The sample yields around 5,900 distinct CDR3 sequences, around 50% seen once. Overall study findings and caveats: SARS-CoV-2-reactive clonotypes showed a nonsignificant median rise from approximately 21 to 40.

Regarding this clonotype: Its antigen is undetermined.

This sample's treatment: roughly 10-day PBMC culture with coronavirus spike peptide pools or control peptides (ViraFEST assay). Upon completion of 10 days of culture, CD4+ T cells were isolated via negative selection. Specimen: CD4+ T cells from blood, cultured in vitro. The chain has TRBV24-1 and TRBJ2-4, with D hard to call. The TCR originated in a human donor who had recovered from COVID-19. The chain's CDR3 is CATSDLLDLRDKNIQYF. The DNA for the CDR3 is TGTGCCACCAGTGATTTGTTGGACCTCCGCGACAAAAACATTCAGTACTTC.